The source of this T cell receptor (beta chain) is a study of blood T cell repertoires in COVID-19. The overall study: Italy, Spain and the United States were the sources of the convalescent and acute COVID-19 samples. Sample material is recorded as cDNA or gDNA derived from T cells, B-cell-depleted T cells, or PBMCs.

In the authors' workflow: Amplification of reference gene primers provided the estimated nucleated cell counts. Sequencing was performed with immunoSEQ multiplex PCR; in TCRdb, only in-frame clones are kept and a portion is missing. V, J and clone size reflect that table, while D and trimming were determined from the DNA. The sample shows 250,000 to 300,000 clones, roughly 92% of them seen only once. The CDR3 loop spans 14 amino acids. Germline V gives CDR1 MDHEN, CDR2 SYDVKM. V was pared by 3 bases and J by 0 bases, with 6 bases between. The sequenced sample consisted of peripheral blood. The TCR originated in a woman aged 25 to 39 with COVID-19, enrolled during active disease. The chain combines TRBV28 with TRBJ1-5; no clear D gene. CDR3 amino acids: CASSFGYSNQPQHF. For the CDR3, the DNA is TGTGCCAGCAGTTTCGGGTATAGCAATCAGCCCCAGCATTTT.